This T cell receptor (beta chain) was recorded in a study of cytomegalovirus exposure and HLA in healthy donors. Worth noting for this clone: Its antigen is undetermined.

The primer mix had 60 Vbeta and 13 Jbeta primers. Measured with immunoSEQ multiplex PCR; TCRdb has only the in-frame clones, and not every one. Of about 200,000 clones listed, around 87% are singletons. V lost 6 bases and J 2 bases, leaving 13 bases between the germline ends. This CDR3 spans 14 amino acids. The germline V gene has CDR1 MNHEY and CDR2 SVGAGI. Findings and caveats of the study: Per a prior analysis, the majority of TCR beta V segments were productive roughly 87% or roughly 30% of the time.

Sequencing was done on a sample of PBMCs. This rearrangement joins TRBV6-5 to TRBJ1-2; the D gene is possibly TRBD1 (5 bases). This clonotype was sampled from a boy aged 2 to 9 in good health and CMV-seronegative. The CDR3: CASRPPGGNYGYTF. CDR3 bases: TGTGCCAGCAGGCCCCCCGGGGGAAACTATGGCTACACCTTC.